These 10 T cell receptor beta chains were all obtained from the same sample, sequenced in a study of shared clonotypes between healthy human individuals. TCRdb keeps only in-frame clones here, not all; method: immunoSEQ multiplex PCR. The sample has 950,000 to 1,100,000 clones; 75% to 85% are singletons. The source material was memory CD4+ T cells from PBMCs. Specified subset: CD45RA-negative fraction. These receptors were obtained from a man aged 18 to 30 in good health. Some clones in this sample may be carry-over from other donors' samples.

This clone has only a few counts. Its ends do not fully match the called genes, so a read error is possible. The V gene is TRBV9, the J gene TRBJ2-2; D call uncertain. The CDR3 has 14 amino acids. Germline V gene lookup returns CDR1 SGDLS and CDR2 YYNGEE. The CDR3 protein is CASSVDRNPGELFF. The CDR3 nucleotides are TGTGCCAGCAGCGTAGACCGGAACCCCGGGGAGCTGTTTTTT.

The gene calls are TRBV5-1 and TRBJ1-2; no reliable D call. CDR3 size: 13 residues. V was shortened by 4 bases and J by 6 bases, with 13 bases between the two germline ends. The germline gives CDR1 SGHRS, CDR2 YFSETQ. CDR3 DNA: TGCGCCAGCAGCCGCGATTTGGGAGATGGCTACACCTTC. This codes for CASSRDLGDGYTF. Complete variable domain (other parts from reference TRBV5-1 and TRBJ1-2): KAGVTQTPRYLIKTRGQQVTLSCSPISGHRSVSWYQQTPGQGLQFLFEYFSETQRNKGNFPGRFSGRQFSNSRSEMNVSTLELGDSALYLCASSRDLGDGYTFGSGTRLTVV.

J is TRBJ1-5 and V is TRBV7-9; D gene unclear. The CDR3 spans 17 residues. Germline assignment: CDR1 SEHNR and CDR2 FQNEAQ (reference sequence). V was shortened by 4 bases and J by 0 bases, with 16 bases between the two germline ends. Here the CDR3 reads CASSSAARENSNQPQHF. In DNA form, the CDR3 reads TGTGCCAGCAGCTCAGCCGCTAGAGAAAATAGCAATCAGCCCCAGCATTTT.

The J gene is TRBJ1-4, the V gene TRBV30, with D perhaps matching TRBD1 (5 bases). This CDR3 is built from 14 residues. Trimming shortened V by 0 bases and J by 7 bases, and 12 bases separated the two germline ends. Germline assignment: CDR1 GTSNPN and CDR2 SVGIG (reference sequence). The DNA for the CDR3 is TGTGCCTGGAGTGTACCTGGGGGAGGTGAAAAACTGTTTTTT. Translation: CAWSVPGGGEKLFF.

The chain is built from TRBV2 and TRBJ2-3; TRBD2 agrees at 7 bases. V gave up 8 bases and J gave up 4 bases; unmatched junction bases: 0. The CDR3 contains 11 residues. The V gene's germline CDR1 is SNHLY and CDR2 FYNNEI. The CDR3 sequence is CASLAADTQYF. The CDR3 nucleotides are TGTGCCAGCCTAGCGGCAGATACGCAGTATTTT.

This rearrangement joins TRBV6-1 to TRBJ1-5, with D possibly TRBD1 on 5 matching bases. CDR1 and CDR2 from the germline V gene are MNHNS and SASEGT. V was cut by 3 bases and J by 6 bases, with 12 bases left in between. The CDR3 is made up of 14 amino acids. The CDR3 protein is CASSEAGWGQPQHF. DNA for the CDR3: TGTGCCAGCAGTGAGGCAGGGTGGGGTCAGCCCCAGCATTTT.

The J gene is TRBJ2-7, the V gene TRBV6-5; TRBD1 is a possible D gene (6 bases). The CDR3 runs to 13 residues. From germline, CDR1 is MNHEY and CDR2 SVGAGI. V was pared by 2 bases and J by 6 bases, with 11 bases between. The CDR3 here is CASSYVRGGEQYF. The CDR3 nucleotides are TGTGCCAGCAGTTACGTCCGAGGGGGCGAGCAGTACTTC.

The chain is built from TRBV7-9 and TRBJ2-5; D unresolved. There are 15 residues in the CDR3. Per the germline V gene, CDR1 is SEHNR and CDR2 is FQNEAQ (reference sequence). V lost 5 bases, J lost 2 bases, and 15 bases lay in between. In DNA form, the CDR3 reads TGTGCCAGCAGCCTTGGCAGAAACAAACAAGAGACCCAGTACTTC. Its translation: CASSLGRNKQETQYF.

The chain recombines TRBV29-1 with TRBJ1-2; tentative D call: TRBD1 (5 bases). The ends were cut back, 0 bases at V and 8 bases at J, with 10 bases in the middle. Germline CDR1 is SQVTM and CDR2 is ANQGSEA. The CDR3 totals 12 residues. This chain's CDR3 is CSVEERRVGYTF. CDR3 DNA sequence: TGCAGCGTTGAAGAACGCAGGGTGGGCTACACCTTC.

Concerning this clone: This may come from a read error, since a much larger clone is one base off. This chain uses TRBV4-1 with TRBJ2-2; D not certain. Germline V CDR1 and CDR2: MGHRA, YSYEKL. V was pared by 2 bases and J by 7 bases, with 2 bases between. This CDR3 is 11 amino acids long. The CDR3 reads CASSQYGELFF. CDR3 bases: TGCGCCAGCAGCCAATACGGGGAGCTGTTTTTT.